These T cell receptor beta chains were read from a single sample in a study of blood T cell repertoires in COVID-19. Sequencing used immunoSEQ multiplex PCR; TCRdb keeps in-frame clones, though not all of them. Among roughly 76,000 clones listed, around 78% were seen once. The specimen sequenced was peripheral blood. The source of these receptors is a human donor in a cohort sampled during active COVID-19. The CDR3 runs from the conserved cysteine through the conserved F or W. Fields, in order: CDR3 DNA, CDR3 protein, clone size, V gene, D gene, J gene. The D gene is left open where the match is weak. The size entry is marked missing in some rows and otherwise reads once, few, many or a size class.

CDR3 DNA: TGCGCCAGCAGCCAAGATGGGGGGTTGGGCAATCAGCCCCAGCATTTT; CDR3 protein: CASSQDGGLGNQPQHF; clone size: -; V gene: TRBV4-1; D gene: -; J gene: TRBJ1-5
CDR3 DNA: TGTGCCAGTTTCTCGACTAGGGGCGGAAGCAATCAGCCCCAGCATTTT; CDR3 protein: CASFSTRGGSNQPQHF; clone size: -; V gene: TRBV19; D gene: -; J gene: TRBJ1-5
CDR3 DNA: TGTGCCAGCAGCTTAGGGGCTACCGGGGAGCTGTTTTTT; CDR3 protein: CASSLGATGELFF; clone size: -; V gene: TRBV11-2; D gene: -; J gene: TRBJ2-2
CDR3 DNA: TGTGCCAGCAGCTTAGGCACAGGGGGCGAATCTTTCTTT; CDR3 protein: CASSLGTGGESFF; clone size: once; V gene: TRBV7-2; D gene: TRBD1; J gene: TRBJ1-1
CDR3 DNA: TGCGCCAGCAGCCAAGAGGGGATTGCGGGAGCCTTAATTTACGAGCAGTACTTC; CDR3 protein: CASSQEGIAGALIYEQYF; clone size: -; V gene: TRBV4-1; D gene: TRBD2; J gene: TRBJ2-7
CDR3 DNA: TGCGCCAGCAGCCATGGAGTCCCGGGACAGGGGGCGTCCTACGAGCAGTACTTC; CDR3 protein: CASSHGVPGQGASYEQYF; clone size: -; V gene: TRBV4-3; D gene: TRBD1; J gene: TRBJ2-7
CDR3 DNA: TGTGCCACCAACGCAGGGCCTCCCTCCTACGAGCAGTACTTC; CDR3 protein: CATNAGPPSYEQYF; clone size: -; V gene: TRBV24-1; D gene: -; J gene: TRBJ2-7
CDR3 DNA: TGTGCCAGCAGCTTAGCGAGGGGGAATGGAAACACCATATATTTT; CDR3 protein: CASSLARGNGNTIYF; clone size: -; V gene: TRBV7-6; D gene: -; J gene: TRBJ1-3
CDR3 DNA: TGTGCCAGCTTATCCGACAGGCTTATGAACACTGAAGCTTTCTTT; CDR3 protein: CASLSDRLMNTEAFF; clone size: -; V gene: TRBV6-6; D gene: -; J gene: TRBJ1-1
CDR3 DNA: TGCGCCAGCAGCCAAGCTAGCGGGGGTCCCTACGAGCAGTACTTC; CDR3 protein: CASSQASGGPYEQYF; clone size: -; V gene: TRBV4-1; D gene: TRBD2; J gene: TRBJ2-7
CDR3 DNA: TGCGCCAGCAGGTCGACAGGGAACTCTGGAAACACCATATATTTT; CDR3 protein: CASRSTGNSGNTIYF; clone size: -; V gene: TRBV5-1; D gene: TRBD1; J gene: TRBJ1-3
CDR3 DNA: TGTGCCATCAGTGACGCGACAGCTTCTGGAAACACCATATATTTT; CDR3 protein: CAISDATASGNTIYF; clone size: -; V gene: TRBV10-3; D gene: -; J gene: TRBJ1-3
CDR3 DNA: TGTGCCAGCTCACCGAACAGGGTGAAGTCTGGAAACACCATATATTTT; CDR3 protein: CASSPNRVKSGNTIYF; clone size: -; V gene: TRBV18; D gene: -; J gene: TRBJ1-3
CDR3 DNA: TGTGCCAGCAGACGGGACAGGAACACCGGGGAGCTGTTTTTT; CDR3 protein: CASRRDRNTGELFF; clone size: -; V gene: TRBV2; D gene: TRBD1; J gene: TRBJ2-2
CDR3 DNA: TGTGCCAGCAGATCTGGACTAGCGGCACCATACGAGCAGTACTTC; CDR3 protein: CASRSGLAAPYEQYF; clone size: -; V gene: TRBV6-6; D gene: TRBD2; J gene: TRBJ2-7
CDR3 DNA: TGCGCCAGCAGCCAAGTTGCAGCGGGAGTGAACAATGAGCAGTTCTTC; CDR3 protein: CASSQVAAGVNNEQFF; clone size: few; V gene: TRBV4-1; D gene: TRBD2; J gene: TRBJ2-1
CDR3 DNA: TGTGCCAGCAGTCAGGGGTCTGAAGCTTTCTTT; CDR3 protein: CASSQGSEAFF; clone size: medium-sized; V gene: TRBV12-3/TRBV12-4; D gene: -; J gene: TRBJ1-1
CDR3 DNA: TGTGCCAGCGGGAGCTCCTACGAGCAGTACTTC; CDR3 protein: CASGSSYEQYF; clone size: -; V gene: TRBV2; D gene: -; J gene: TRBJ2-7
CDR3 DNA: TGCAGCGTTGAAGTTTCAGGGAATCAGCCCCAGCATTTT; CDR3 protein: CSVEVSGNQPQHF; clone size: once; V gene: TRBV29-1; D gene: -; J gene: TRBJ1-5
CDR3 DNA: TGTGCCAGCAGTTACCGGCAGGGCCACAGGTACGAGCAGTACTTC; CDR3 protein: CASSYRQGHRYEQYF; clone size: -; V gene: TRBV6-2/TRBV6-3; D gene: -; J gene: TRBJ2-7